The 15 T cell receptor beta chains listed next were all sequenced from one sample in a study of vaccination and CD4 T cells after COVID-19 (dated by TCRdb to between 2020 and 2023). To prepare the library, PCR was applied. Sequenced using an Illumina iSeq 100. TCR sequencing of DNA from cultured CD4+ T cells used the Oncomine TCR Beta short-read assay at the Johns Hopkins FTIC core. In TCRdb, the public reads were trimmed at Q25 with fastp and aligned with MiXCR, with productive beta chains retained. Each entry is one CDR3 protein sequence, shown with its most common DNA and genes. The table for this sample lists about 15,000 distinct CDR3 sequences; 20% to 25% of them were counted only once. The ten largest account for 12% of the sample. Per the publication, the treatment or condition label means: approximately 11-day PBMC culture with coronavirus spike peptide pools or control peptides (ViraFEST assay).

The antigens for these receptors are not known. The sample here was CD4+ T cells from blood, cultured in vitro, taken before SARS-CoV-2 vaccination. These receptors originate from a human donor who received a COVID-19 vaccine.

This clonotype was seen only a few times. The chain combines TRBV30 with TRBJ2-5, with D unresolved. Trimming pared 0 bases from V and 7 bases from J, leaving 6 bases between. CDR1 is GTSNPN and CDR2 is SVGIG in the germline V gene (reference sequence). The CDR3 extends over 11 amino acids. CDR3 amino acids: CAWSVLGTQYF. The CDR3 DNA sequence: TGTGCCTGGAGTGTTCTTGGGACCCAGTACTTC.

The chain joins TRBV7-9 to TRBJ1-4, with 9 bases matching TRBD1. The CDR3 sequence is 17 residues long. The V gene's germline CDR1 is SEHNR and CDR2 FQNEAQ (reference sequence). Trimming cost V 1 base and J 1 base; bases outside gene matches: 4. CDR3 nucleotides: TGTGCCAGCAGCTTAGGGGGACAGGGAGTAACTAATGAAAAACTGTTTTTT. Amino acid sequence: CASSLGGQGVTNEKLFF.

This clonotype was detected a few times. The CDR3 spells CAWSGLAGGPDTQYF. CDR3 sequence (DNA): TGTGCCTGGAGTGGGTTAGCGGGGGGGCCGGATACGCAGTATTTT. V gene TRBV30 combines with J gene TRBJ2-3, with 11 bases matching TRBD2. The CDR3 contains 15 residues. The V segment lost 1 base and the J segment 6 bases; nucleotides outside the gene matches: 6. CDR1 GTSNPN and CDR2 SVGIG come from the germline V gene (reference sequence).

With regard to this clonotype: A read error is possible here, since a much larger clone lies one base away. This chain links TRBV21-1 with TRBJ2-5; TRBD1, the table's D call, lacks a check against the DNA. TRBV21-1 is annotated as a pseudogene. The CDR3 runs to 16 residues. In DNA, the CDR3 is TGTGCCGGCAGCGTGCCTAGTGGACAACTCCAAGAGACCCAGTACTTC. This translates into CAGSVPSGQLQETQYF.

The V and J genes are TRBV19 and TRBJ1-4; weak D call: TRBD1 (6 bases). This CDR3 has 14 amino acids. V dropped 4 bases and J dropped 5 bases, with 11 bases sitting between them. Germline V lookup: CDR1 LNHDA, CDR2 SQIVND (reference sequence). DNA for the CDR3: TGTGCCAGTAGTAACGGACAGAGAAATGAAAAACTGTTTTTT. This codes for CASSNGQRNEKLFF.

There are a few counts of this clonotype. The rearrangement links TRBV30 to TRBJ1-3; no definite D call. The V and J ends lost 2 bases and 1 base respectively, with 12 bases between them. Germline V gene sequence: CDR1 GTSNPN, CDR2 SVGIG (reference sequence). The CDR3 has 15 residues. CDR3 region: CAWSRAAGSGNTIYF. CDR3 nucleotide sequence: TGTGCCTGGAGTAGGGCCGCGGGGTCTGGAAACACCATATATTTT.

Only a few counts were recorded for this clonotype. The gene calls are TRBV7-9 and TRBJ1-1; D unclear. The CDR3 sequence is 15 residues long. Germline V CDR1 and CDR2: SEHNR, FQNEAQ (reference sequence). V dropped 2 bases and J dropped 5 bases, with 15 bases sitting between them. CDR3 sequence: CASSLYRMEGTEAFF. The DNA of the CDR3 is TGTGCCAGCAGCTTATATCGGATGGAGGGAACTGAAGCTTTCTTT.

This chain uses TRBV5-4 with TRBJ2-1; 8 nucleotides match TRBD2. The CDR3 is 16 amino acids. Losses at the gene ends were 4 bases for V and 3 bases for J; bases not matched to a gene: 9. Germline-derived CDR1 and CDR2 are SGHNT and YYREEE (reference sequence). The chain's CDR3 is CASSGDPGLDYNEQFF. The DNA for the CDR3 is TGTGCCAGCAGCGGGGACCCGGGACTAGACTACAATGAGCAGTTCTTC.

CDR3 region: CSARQPGTEAFF. CDR3 sequence (DNA): TGCAGTGCTAGGCAACCGGGCACTGAAGCTTTCTTT. The rearrangement joins TRBV20-1 to TRBJ1-1; unclear D gene. Trimming took off 3 bases at V and 4 bases at J, with 9 bases between the two ends. The length of the CDR3 is 12 residues. Germline V lookup: CDR1 DFQATT, CDR2 SNEGSKA (reference sequence).

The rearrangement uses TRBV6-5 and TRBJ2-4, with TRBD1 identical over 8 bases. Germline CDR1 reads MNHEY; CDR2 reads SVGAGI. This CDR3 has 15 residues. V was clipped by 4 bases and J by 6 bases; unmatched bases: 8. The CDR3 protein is CASSSRGQGPNIQYF. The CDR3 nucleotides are TGTGCCAGCAGTTCACGAGGACAGGGTCCAAACATTCAGTACTTC.

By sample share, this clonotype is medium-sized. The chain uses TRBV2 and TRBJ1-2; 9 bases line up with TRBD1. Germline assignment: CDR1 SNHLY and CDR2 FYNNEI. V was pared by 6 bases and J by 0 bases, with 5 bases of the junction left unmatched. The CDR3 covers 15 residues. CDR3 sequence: CASRDRGTANYGYTF. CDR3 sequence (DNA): TGTGCCAGCAGGGACAGGGGCACAGCTAACTATGGCTACACCTTC.

The CDR3 loop reads CSGQDRSYEQYF. CDR3 nucleotides: TGCAGCGGACAGGATAGATCCTACGAGCAGTACTTC. The rearrangement links TRBV29-1 to TRBJ2-7; D is perhaps TRBD1 (6 bases). The germline gives CDR1 SQVTM, CDR2 ANQGSEA. V lost 7 bases and J 1 base, leaving 11 bases between the germline ends. There are 12 residues in the CDR3.

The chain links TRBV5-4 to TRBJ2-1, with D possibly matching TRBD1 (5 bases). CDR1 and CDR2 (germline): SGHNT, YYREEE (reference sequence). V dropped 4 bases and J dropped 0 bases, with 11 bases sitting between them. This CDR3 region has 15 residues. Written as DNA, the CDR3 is TGTGCCAGCAGCCAGGACATTAGCTCCTACAATGAGCAGTTCTTC. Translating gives CASSQDISSYNEQFF.

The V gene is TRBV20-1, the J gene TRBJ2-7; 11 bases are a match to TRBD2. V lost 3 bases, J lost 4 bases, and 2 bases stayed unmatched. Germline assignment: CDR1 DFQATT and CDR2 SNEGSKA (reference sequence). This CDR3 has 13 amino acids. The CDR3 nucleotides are TGCAGTGCTAGGACTAGCGGGGTTTACGAGCAGTACTTC. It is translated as CSARTSGVYEQYF.

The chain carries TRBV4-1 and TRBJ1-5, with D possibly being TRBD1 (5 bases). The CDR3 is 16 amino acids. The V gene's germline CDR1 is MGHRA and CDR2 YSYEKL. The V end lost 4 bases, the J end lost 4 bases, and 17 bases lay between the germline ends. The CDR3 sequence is CASSRGAASGNQPQHF. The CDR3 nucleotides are TGCGCCAGCAGCCGAGGGGCGGCGTCAGGGAATCAGCCCCAGCATTTT.